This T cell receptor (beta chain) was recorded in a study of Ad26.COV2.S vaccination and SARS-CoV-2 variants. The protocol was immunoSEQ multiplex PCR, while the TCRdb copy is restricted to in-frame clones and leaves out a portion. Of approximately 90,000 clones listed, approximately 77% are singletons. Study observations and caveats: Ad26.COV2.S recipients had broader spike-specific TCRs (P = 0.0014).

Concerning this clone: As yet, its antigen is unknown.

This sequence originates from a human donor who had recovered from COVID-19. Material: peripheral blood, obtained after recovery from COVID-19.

The CDR3 loop is CASSAGYTEAFF. As DNA, the CDR3 is TGTGCCAGCTCAGCCGGGTACACTGAAGCTTTCTTT. J is TRBJ1-1 and V is TRBV18; D is undetermined. The CDR3 loop spans 12 amino acids. Between the trimmed V and J ends, which lost 5 bases and 3 bases, there was a span of 7 bases. Germline lookup yields CDR1 KGHSH and CDR2 LQKENI.